The source of this TCR beta chain is a study of blood T cell repertoires in COVID-19. The CDR3 length is 20 residues. Assay: immunoSEQ multiplex PCR; the TCRdb copy retains only in-frame clones and omits some. The sample holds 300,000 to 400,000 clones; roughly 90% are singletons and the top ten take approximately 9.4%. The receptor's source is a man aged 25 to 40 with COVID-19, enrolled during active disease. The chain carries TRBV21-1 and TRBJ2-7; the D segment call TRBD2 is taken from the table without a DNA check. TRBV21-1 is given as a pseudogene. The sequencing sample was made of peripheral blood. CDR3 sequence: CASSKFPYPGLAKPSYEQYF. DNA of the CDR3: TGTGCCAGCAGCAAATTCCCTTACCCGGGACTAGCGAAACCCTCCTACGAGCAGTACTTC.